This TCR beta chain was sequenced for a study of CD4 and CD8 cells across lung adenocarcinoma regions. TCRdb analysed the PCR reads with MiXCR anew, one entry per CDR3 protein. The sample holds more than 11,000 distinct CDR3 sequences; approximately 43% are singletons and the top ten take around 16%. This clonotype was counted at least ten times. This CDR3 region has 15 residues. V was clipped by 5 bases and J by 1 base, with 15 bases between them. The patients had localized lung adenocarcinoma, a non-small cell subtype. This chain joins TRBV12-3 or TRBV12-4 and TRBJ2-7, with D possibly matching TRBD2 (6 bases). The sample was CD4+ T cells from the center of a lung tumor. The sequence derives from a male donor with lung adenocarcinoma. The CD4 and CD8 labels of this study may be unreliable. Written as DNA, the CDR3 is TGTGCCAGCAGTCTTAGACTAGTTTTATCCTACGAGCAGTACTTC. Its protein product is CASSLRLVLSYEQYF.